The present T cell receptor beta chain was sequenced within a study of blood T cells in healthy people across ages. Findings and caveats of the study: A roughly linear fall in TCR beta diversity per million T cells was seen with increasing age. Compared with aged donors, long-lived donors showed fewer expanded clones, suggesting selection. Possibly confounding the expanded clonotype changes was the fact that donor CMV status was unknown.

This clonotype appeared a few times. Antigen unknown. CDR3 length: 14 residues. Germline CDR1 KGHDR, CDR2 SFDVKD. V dropped 7 bases and J dropped 0 bases, with 11 bases sitting between them. Primers used in a second PCR of roughly 7 to 12 cycles were a sample-barcoded 5' primer and a J-beta primer mix. TCRdb reanalysed the 5' RACE reads using MiXCR and keeps one entry per CDR3 protein. The data contain about 1.4 million distinct CDR3 sequences, approximately 59% of them singletons. The chain links TRBV24-1 to TRBJ1-2, with unresolved D. The sequencing input was blood. The source of this sequence is a man aged 18 to 29 in good health. In DNA, the CDR3 is TGTGCCACCAGCCCGGACGGAACTAACTATGGCTACACCTTC. It yields the protein CATSPDGTNYGYTF.